Listed below are T cell receptor beta chains from one sample, sequenced in a study of beta chain features in type 1 diabetes. Data came from immunoSEQ multiplex PCR; TCRdb stores just in-frame clones and leaves some out. The sample has almost 350,000 clones; roughly 8% are singletons. Sequencing was performed on central memory CD4+ T cells from blood. The receptors here all came from a woman aged 18-29 years in good health. CDR3s leave out the opening cysteine and the closing phenylalanine or tryptophan. The order of the fields is J gene, V gene, D gene, CDR3 protein. The D gene is left open where the match is weak.

>TRBJ1-5|TRBV10-3|.
ATGQLNQPQH
>TRBJ2-3|TRBV28|TRBD1
ASSSLYGPGQGTDTQY
>TRBJ2-1|TRBV19|.
ATRGQGGRGEQF
>TRBJ2-7|TRBV10-3|TRBD2
AISESIAGGYYEQY
>TRBJ2-2|TRBV7-2|TRBD1
ASSLRSGTGNTGELF
>TRBJ2-7|TRBV6-5|.
ASSEGLRYEQY
>TRBJ1-3|TRBV9|.
ASSPQGFPFSGNTIY
>TRBJ2-2|TRBV29-1|TRBD1
SVEKWTPGTGATGELF
>TRBJ1-2|TRBV10-3|.
ASSYSRLYGYT
>TRBJ2-6|TRBV4-2|.
ASSQAAADGANVLT
>TRBJ2-3|TRBV7-3|.
ASSFGSTDTQY
>TRBJ1-2|TRBV29-1|.
SVATGRNGYT
>TRBJ2-5|TRBV7-2|.
ASSLEGSGYAAQY
>TRBJ2-3|TRBV28|.
ASRVSGDTQY
>TRBJ1-2|TRBV5-6|TRBD1
ASSLIGQGAYGYT
>TRBJ2-5|TRBV29-1|.
SVFSETQY
>TRBJ2-2|TRBV7-2|.
ASSPEIAWNTGELF
>TRBJ2-1|TRBV29-1|.
SATTRGIGNEQF
>TRBJ2-5|TRBV7-3|TRBD2
ASSPSGGSKTQY
>TRBJ2-2|TRBV7-2|.
ASSLQRSGELF
>TRBJ2-3|TRBV7-3|TRBD1
ASSLAGTGGTDTQY
>TRBJ2-1|TRBV21-1|.
ASSARELYNEQF
>TRBJ1-3|TRBV7-6|.
ASSLERGASGNTIY
>TRBJ2-1|TRBV7-3|.
ASSLYGSNEQF
>TRBJ2-3|TRBV10-3|.
AIWDGTDTQY
>TRBJ2-2|TRBV11-2|.
ASSGRYGGTGELF